This TCR beta chain was captured by sequencing in a study of neurological immune-mediated disorders (dated by TCRdb to 2018 to 2020). For context, the study as a whole: Peripheral blood TCR-beta repertoires from patients with HTLV-I-associated myelopathy (HAM/TSP), patients with multiple sclerosis, and healthy controls were compared in the study using UMI-based sequencing. The cohort included about 70 subjects: some 15 with HAM/TSP, about 35 with multiple sclerosis, and 20 or so healthy controls. Longitudinal HAM/TSP and healthy donors were sampled at 3 time-points each (about 3-45 month intervals). Longitudinal samples, technical triplicates and paired sorted CD4+ and CD8+ T-cell subsets, alongside PBMC samples, were included among the approximately 100 TCR-beta libraries.

What the work shows at the level of the full study, not this receptor alone: No identical CDR3 amino acid sequences were found to be shared among expanded clones across subjects, suggesting that TCR-beta repertoires were private in all groups. TCR clonal expansion was highest in HAM/TSP patients and lowest in MS patients, with MS patients falling below even healthy controls.

cDNA was synthesized by template-switch 5'RACE using a primer carrying a 10-nucleotide random unique molecular identifier by which each TCR transcript was tagged. Each sequencing run produced over 160 million TCR-beta sequences covering 15-18 subjects. Total RNA was extracted with the RNeasy kit. The KAPA Real-time Library Amplification kit was used to amplify TCR-beta VDJ regions with primers targeting the TCR constant region and the 5'RACE anchor. Sample indexes and Illumina adaptors were added in a first PCR, after which library yield was increased in a second PCR. After Ampure bead purification, the TCR product of roughly 650 bp was size-selected on a 2% E-gel SizeSelection system. Before pooling, library quality was checked on a Bioanalyzer, concentration was measured with Qubit, and libraries were quantified with the Kapa Library Quantification kit. Paired-end 2 x 150 bp sequencing of the libraries was performed on an Illumina HiSeq 2500. To increase sequence diversity, 25-30% phiX was spiked into each library pool. In the original analysis: Quality-filtered reads were processed with the UMI-based MiGEC pipeline, and over 90% of raw TCR sequences were removed by the MiGEC pipeline during error correction. VDJ genes were aligned to IMGT germline references, and each clonotype was defined by a unique CDR3 amino acid sequence together with V-J genes. VDJtools evaluated clonal expansion, Shannon diversity and CDR3 relatedness (CalcPairwiseDistances, ClusterSamples); CLCbio workbench built phylogenetic trees. A clone was classed as expanded if it had 8 or more unique UMIs, a cutoff based on coefficient-of-variation modelling across technical triplicates. Clones were called with MiXCR by TCRdb after fastp trimmed the public reads at Q25, and only in-frame beta chains were retained. Each CDR3 protein gets just one entry, which takes the most common genes and DNA from the rows behind it. TCRdb's processing, not the authors', yielded these V and J calls. The sample table shows around 69,000 distinct CDR3 sequences, and roughly 10% are seen once. The top ten clones comprise 8.5% to 10% of the sample.

This clonotype was seen ten or more times. Which antigen it targets is not known. No base quality values were provided; no much bigger clone lies one nucleotide off. The time point label, read with the paper, signifies: longitudinal time-point 1 (baseline). The healthy controls were volunteers from blood banks in Maryland, USA. Unsorted PBMC libraries were generated from 2 million PBMCs stored in RNAlater at -80 °C until RNA extraction. Peripheral blood was subjected to Ficoll-Hypaque density gradient centrifugation to isolate PBMCs, which were then cryopreserved in liquid nitrogen. The origin of this receptor is a young man in good health. The sequenced material came from PBMCs.

The sequenced DNA is TGTGCCAGCAGCCAAGCAGGACAGGGTAACATTCAGTACTTC. It specifies CASSQAGQGNIQYF. Recombination connected TRBV4-2 to TRBJ2-4; 8 bases in between match TRBD1. Per the germline V gene, LGHNA is the CDR1 and YNFKEQ is the CDR2. Germline trimming amounts to 1 base on V and 7 bases on J, with 3 as the count of junction bases outside the gene matches. The CDR3, cysteine through phenylalanine, is 14 amino acids long. The DNA shown is the 42-base CDR3, in frame from base 1.